This TCR beta chain was identified in a study of early T cells in non-severe SARS-CoV-2 infection. The table lists this clonotype with a few counts. The V and J ends lost 0 bases and 10 bases, in that order; junction bases with no gene match: 10. The CDR3 contains 15 residues. Per germline, CDR1 LGHNA and CDR2 YNFKEQ. Individual cDNA molecules were tagged with unique molecular identifiers. TCRdb independently ran MiXCR on the 5' RACE reads; one entry per CDR3 protein. This sample has some 57,000 distinct CDR3 sequences; around 9.3% occur once, and the top ten carry 4.5%. J is TRBJ2-5 and V is TRBV4-2; TRBD2 aligns across 8 bases. The sequencing input was whole blood. This clonotype was obtained from an adult who was a healthcare worker with PCR-confirmed SARS-CoV-2 infection or an uninfected control (not recorded which). The CDR3 DNA is TGTGCCAGCAGCCAAGATCTGGCGGGGGGCAGGAACCAGTACTTC. Translated, it gives CASSQDLAGGRNQYF.